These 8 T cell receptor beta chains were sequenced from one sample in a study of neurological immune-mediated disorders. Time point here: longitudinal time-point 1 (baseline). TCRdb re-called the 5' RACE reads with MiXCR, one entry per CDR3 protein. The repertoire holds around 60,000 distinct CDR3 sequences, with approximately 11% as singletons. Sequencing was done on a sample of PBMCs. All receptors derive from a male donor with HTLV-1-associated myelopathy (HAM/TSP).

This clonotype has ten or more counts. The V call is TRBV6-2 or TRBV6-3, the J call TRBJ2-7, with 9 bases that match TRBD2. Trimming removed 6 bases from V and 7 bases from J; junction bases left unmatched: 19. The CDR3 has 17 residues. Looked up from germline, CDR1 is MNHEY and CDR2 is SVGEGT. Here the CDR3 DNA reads TGTGCCAGCAGCCGTAACGCCCCGGGACTAGCTGGCGGGGAGCAGTACTTC. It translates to CASSRNAPGLAGGEQYF.

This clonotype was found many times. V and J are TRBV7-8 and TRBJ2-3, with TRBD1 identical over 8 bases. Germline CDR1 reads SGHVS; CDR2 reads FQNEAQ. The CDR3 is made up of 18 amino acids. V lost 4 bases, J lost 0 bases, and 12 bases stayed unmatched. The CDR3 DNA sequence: TGTGCCAGCAGCTCAATACCGGACAGGGCTTCTAGCACAGATACGCAGTATTTT. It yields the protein CASSSIPDRASSTDTQYF.

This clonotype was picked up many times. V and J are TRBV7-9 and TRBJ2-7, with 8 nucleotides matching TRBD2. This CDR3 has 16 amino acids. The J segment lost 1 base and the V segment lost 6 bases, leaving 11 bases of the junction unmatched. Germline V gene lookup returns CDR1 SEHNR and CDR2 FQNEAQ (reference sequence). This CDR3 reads CASSPRGVAGSYEQYF. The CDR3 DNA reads TGTGCCAGCAGTCCCCGGGGGGTAGCGGGGTCCTACGAGCAGTACTTC.

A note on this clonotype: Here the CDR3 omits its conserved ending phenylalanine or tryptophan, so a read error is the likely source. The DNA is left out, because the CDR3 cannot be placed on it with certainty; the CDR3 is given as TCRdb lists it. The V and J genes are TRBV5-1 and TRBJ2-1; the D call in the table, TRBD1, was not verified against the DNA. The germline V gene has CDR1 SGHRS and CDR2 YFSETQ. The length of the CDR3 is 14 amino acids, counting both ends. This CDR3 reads CASSPAQEYNEQLL.

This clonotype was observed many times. Here the CDR3 reads CASSLSGNQPQHF. DNA of the CDR3: TGTGCCAGCAGCCTTAGTGGCAATCAGCCCCAGCATTTT. The chain carries TRBV27 and TRBJ1-5; D call uncertain. The CDR3 consists of 13 residues. Trimming left V 6 bases short and J 2 bases short, with 8 bases between. Germline CDR1 MNHEY, CDR2 SMNVEV (reference sequence).

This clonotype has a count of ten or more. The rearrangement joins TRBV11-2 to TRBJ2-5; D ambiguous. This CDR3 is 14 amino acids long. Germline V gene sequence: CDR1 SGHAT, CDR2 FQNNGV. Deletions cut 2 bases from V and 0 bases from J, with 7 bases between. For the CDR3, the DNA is TGTGCCAGCAGCTTATTTACTAACCAAGAGACCCAGTACTTC. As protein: CASSLFTNQETQYF.

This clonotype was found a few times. The CDR3 spells CASSRALENTEAFF. For the CDR3, the DNA is TGTGCCAGCAGCCGAGCCCTAGAGAACACTGAAGCTTTCTTT. The chain links TRBV7-2 to TRBJ1-1; D gene unclear. This CDR3 spans 14 amino acids. CDR1 is SGHTA, CDR2 FQGNSA, per germline. V shed 5 bases and J shed 1 base, with 11 bases lying between them.

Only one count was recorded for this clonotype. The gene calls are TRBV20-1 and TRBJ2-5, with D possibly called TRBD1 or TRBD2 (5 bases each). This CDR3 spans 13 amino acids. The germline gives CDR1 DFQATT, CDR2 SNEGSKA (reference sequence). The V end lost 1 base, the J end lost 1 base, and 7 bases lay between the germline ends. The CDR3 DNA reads TGCAGTGCTAGAGGTGGGGGCCAAGAGACCCAGTACTTC. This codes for CSARGGGQETQYF.